This passage covers 16 T cell receptor beta chains from one sample sequenced in a study of CD8+CD57+ T cells in acquired aplastic anemia. Template material for TCR beta VDJ and CDR3 profiling consisted of genomic DNA. TCRdb fed the reads into MiXCR, producing one record per CDR3 protein. This table holds roughly 98,000 distinct CDR3 sequences, about 66% found once. Those patients picked for sequencing had displayed CD8+CD57+ cell expansion on flow cytometry. The sample was sorted CD4+, CD8+, or CD8+CD57+ T cells (not recorded which) from PBMCs. These receptors originate from a human donor with aplastic anemia.

The J gene is TRBJ2-1, the V gene TRBV7-9; TRBD1 or TRBD2 may be the D gene (5 bases each). Trimming cost V 5 bases and J 6 bases, with 8 bases left between them. The CDR3 length is 12 residues. Germline CDR1 reads SEHNR; CDR2 reads FQNEAQ (reference sequence). CDR3 region: CASSARGNEQFF. DNA for the CDR3: TGTGCCAGCAGCGCGAGGGGCAATGAGCAGTTCTTC.

This clonotype was counted only a few times. A clone one base away is much larger, so this may be a read error. The chain joins TRBV5-1 to TRBJ1-1; 7 bases line up with TRBD1. Trimming removed 3 bases from V and 14 bases from J; junction bases left unmatched: 10. This CDR3 has 12 residues. Per the germline V gene, CDR1 is SGHRS and CDR2 is YFSETQ. In DNA form, the CDR3 reads TGCGCCAGCAGCTGGGACAGTGGCCTCAGCTTCTTT. This codes for CASSWDSGLSFF. Based on the CDR3 plus reference TRBV5-1 and TRBJ1-1, the full variable domain is KAGVTQTPRYLIKTRGQQVTLSCSPISGHRSVSWYQQTPGQGLQFLFEYFSETQRNKGNFPGRFSGRQFSNSRSEMNVSTLELGDSALYLCASSWDSGLSFFGQGTRLTVV.

V is TRBV19 and J is TRBJ2-7, with 8 bases fitting TRBD1. The CDR3 runs to 14 residues. Unmatched junction bases numbered 6, after V lost 3 bases and J lost 5 bases. CDR1 and CDR2 from the germline V gene are LNHDA and SQIVND (reference sequence). CDR3 sequence (DNA): TGTGCCAGTAGTATTCCAGGGGGCGAAGACGAGCAGTACTTC. Residues: CASSIPGGEDEQYF.

This clonotype turned up a few times. The rearrangement links TRBV29-1 to TRBJ1-2; no firm D call. V was cut by 8 bases and J by 2 bases, with 12 bases left in between. This CDR3 region has 12 residues. Germline V lookup: CDR1 SQVTM, CDR2 ANQGSEA. As DNA, the CDR3 is TGCAGCATGAGACACCCCAACTATGGCTACACCTTC. Its translation: CSMRHPNYGYTF.

This chain uses TRBV25-1 with TRBJ2-3; D unresolved. Per the germline V gene, CDR1 is MGHDK and CDR2 is SYGVNS. This CDR3 is 13 amino acids long. V was shortened by 4 bases and J by 1 base, with 6 bases between the two germline ends. Here the CDR3 DNA reads TGTGCCAGCAGTGGTGTAGGCACAGATACGCAGTATTTT. Its translation is CASSGVGTDTQYF.

The chain joins TRBV19 to TRBJ1-4; possibly TRBD1 for D (5 bases). The CDR3 contains 15 residues. Germline loops: CDR1 LNHDA, CDR2 SQIVND (reference sequence). V lost 8 bases and J lost 7, with 20 bases in between. The CDR3 is CASHVRRPGGEKLFF. The CDR3 region has the DNA TGTGCCAGTCACGTCAGGAGGCCCGGGGGTGAAAAACTGTTTTTT.

This clonotype was found many times. The chain combines TRBV20-1 with TRBJ2-1, with D possibly being TRBD2 (5 bases). CDR1 and CDR2 from the germline V gene are DFQATT and SNEGSKA (reference sequence). Trimming removed 4 bases from V and 9 bases from J, with 13 bases in between. The CDR3 is 12 residues long. DNA for the CDR3: TGCAGTGCTACCGGGAATGGGCTTGAGCAGTTCTTC. Encoded protein: CSATGNGLEQFF.

This chain links TRBV30 with TRBJ2-7; TRBD2 matches 13 bases. Germline loops: CDR1 GTSNPN, CDR2 SVGIG (reference sequence). The V and J ends lost 3 bases and 4 bases, in that order; junction bases with no gene match: 0. The length of the CDR3 is 13 residues. The CDR3 here is CAWRTSGGYEQYF. The CDR3 DNA is TGTGCCTGGAGGACTAGCGGGGGGTACGAGCAGTACTTC.

The genes are TRBV7-3 and TRBJ2-1, with TRBD2 matching over 9 bases. CDR1 and CDR2 (germline): SGHTA, FQGTGA. Trimming removed 5 bases from V and 9 bases from J; junction bases left unmatched: 5. The CDR3 is 13 residues long. The DNA of the CDR3 is TGTGCCAGCAGCACCGCGACTAGCGGTGAGCAGTTCTTC. Its translation is CASSTATSGEQFF.

V and J are TRBV29-1 and TRBJ1-1; D remains ambiguous. The V end lost 0 bases, the J end lost 8 bases, and 4 bases lay between the germline ends. Germline V CDR1 and CDR2: SQVTM, ANQGSEA. This CDR3 spans 10 amino acids. The CDR3 is CSVEDLEAFF. CDR3 coding DNA: TGCAGCGTTGAAGATCTAGAAGCTTTCTTT.

The genes are TRBV20-1 and TRBJ1-6, with D perhaps matching TRBD1 (5 bases). V shed 6 bases and J shed 6 bases, with 15 bases lying between them. Germline V lookup: CDR1 DFQATT, CDR2 SNEGSKA (reference sequence). The CDR3 extends over 14 amino acids. The CDR3 DNA follows: TGCAGTGCCCTTTTCGAGGGGACTAATTCACCCCTCCACTTT. It yields the protein CSALFEGTNSPLHF.

This clonotype appeared a single time. The V call is TRBV7-8, the J call TRBJ2-7; TRBD2 agrees at 13 bases. V lost 5 bases to trimming and J lost 3 bases; unmatched junction nucleotides: 4. This CDR3 contains 15 residues. Germline V CDR1 and CDR2: SGHVS, FQNEAQ. The CDR3 nucleotides are TGTGCCAGCAGCCGGGGACTAGCGGGGAACTACGAGCAGTACTTC. As protein: CASSRGLAGNYEQYF.

The genes are TRBV9 and TRBJ2-3; D gene uncertain. Trimming removed 4 bases at V and 7 bases at J, with 7 bases between. The CDR3 has 11 residues. Germline lookup yields CDR1 SGDLS and CDR2 YYNGEE. CDR3 in amino acids: CASSLANTQYF. The CDR3 bases are TGTGCCAGCAGCTTGGCAAATACGCAGTATTTT.

The gene calls are TRBV10-2 and TRBJ2-1, with D possibly TRBD1 on 6 matching bases. Per germline, CDR1 WSHSY and CDR2 SAAADI. This CDR3 is 14 amino acids long. V was pared by 8 bases and J by 1 base, with 12 bases between. The CDR3 protein is CASGQGNSYNEQFF. For the CDR3, the DNA is TGCGCCAGCGGGCAGGGGAATTCCTACAATGAGCAGTTCTTC.

The V gene is TRBV10-3, the J gene TRBJ2-6; D is possibly TRBD1 (5 bases). V was pared by 3 bases and J by 1 base, with 7 bases between. This CDR3 has 15 residues. Germline V gene sequence: CDR1 ENHRY, CDR2 SYGVKD. CDR3 loop: CAISDSGSGANVLTF. DNA for the CDR3: TGTGCCATCAGTGACTCAGGGTCTGGGGCCAACGTCCTGACTTTC.

The chain couples TRBV6-2 or TRBV6-3 to TRBJ1-5, with D unclear. This CDR3 is 12 amino acids long. CDR1 is MNHEY, CDR2 SVGEGT, per germline. V was clipped by 8 bases and J by 6 bases, with 11 bases between them. CDR3 residues: CASARTSQPQHF. The CDR3 nucleotides read TGTGCCAGCGCCAGGACGAGTCAGCCCCAGCATTTT.